A single sample gave rise to the 9 T cell receptor beta chains below, sequenced in a study of radiotherapy plus CTLA-4 blockade in lung cancer. The data were produced by immunoSEQ multiplex PCR, yet TCRdb's version contains in-frame clones alone and is incomplete. This sample has roughly 45,000 clones, with 63% found just once. Sample: peripheral blood, taken from a patient treated with radiotherapy plus ipilimumab. The receptors come from a human donor with non-small cell lung cancer who had a partial response to radiotherapy plus ipilimumab.

The chain joins TRBV27 to TRBJ1-6, with 7 bases identical to TRBD1. Trimming cost V 3 bases and J 8 bases; bases outside gene matches: 1. CDR1 is MNHEY and CDR2 is SMNVEV in the germline V gene (reference sequence). The CDR3 is 13 amino acids. As DNA, the CDR3 is TGTGCCAGCAGTTTCGGGACAGATTCACCCCTCCACTTT. Translated, it gives CASSFGTDSPLHF.

This clone was counted only a few times. The rearrangement links TRBV18 to TRBJ2-3; 9 bases are shared with TRBD1. V shed 3 bases and J 7 bases; nucleotides not matched to a gene: 8. Germline CDR1 KGHSH, CDR2 LQKENI. The CDR3 runs 15 residues. CDR3 DNA: TGTGCCAGCTCACCCAACAGGGGGCTGGTGAATACGCAGTATTTT. Encoded protein: CASSPNRGLVNTQYF.

The rearrangement joins TRBV7-9 to TRBJ2-7; unclear D gene. The CDR3 extends over 14 amino acids. The V end was cut by 1 base, the J end by 2 bases, with 9 bases between. The germline gives CDR1 SEHNR, CDR2 FQNEAQ (reference sequence). Here the CDR3 reads CASSLERSPYEQYF. In DNA form, the CDR3 reads TGTGCCAGCAGCTTAGAACGGTCTCCCTACGAGCAGTACTTC. Full variable domain (missing parts from reference TRBV7-9 and TRBJ2-7): DTGVSQNPRHKITKRGQNVTFRCDPISEHNRLYWYRQTLGQGPEFLTYFQNEAQLEKSRLLSDRFSAERPKGSFSTLEIQRTEQGDSAMYLCASSLERSPYEQYFGPGTRLTVT.

The chain joins TRBV18 to TRBJ1-3; 7 bases are shared with TRBD1. The germline CDR1 and CDR2 sequences are KGHSH and LQKENI. Trimming took 3 bases from V and 8 from J; bases not matched to a gene: 4. The CDR3 is 13 residues long. CDR3 coding DNA: TGTGCCAGCTCACCCGGACAGGCTGACACCATATATTTT. Encoded protein: CASSPGQADTIYF.

The gene calls are TRBV12-5 and TRBJ1-4; possible D gene TRBD1, 6 bases. V lost 8 bases, J lost 0 bases, and 10 bases lay in between. Germline V gene sequence: CDR1 LGHNT, CDR2 FRNRAP. The CDR3 extends over 14 amino acids. CDR3 amino acids: CASWGGPTNEKLFF. DNA of the CDR3: TGTGCTAGTTGGGGGGGGCCAACTAATGAAAAACTGTTTTTT.

The chain recombines TRBV4-3 with TRBJ1-3; a possible D gene is TRBD1 (6 bases). Germline V gene lookup returns CDR1 LGHNA and CDR2 YSLEER. V lost 3 bases to trimming and J lost 4 bases, with 19 bases between them. CDR3 length: 17 amino acids. DNA for the CDR3: TGCGCCAGCAGCCAGGGGGCACAGGGTTCTGGAGGAAACACCATATATTTT. Translating it yields CASSQGAQGSGGNTIYF.

The rearrangement joins TRBV19 to TRBJ1-1; a weak D match, TRBD1 (6 bases). Trimming removed 8 bases from V and 4 bases from J, with 8 bases in between. Germline V gene lookup returns CDR1 LNHDA and CDR2 SQIVND (reference sequence). This CDR3 is 11 amino acids long. The DNA for the CDR3 is TGTGCCAGTTTAGGGGGCACTGAAGCTTTCTTT. Its translation is CASLGGTEAFF.

V usage is TRBV30 and J usage is TRBJ1-3, with D unclear. The CDR3 runs 15 residues. CDR1 and CDR2 (germline): GTSNPN, SVGIG (reference sequence). Trimming took 0 bases from V and 2 from J, leaving 11 bases between them. CDR3 sequence: CAWSVGLGPGNTIYF. CDR3 nucleotides: TGTGCCTGGAGTGTTGGGTTGGGCCCTGGAAACACCATATATTTT.

The CDR3 protein is CASSLWTSGLGEQFF. CDR3 coding DNA: TGTGCCAGCAGCCTCTGGACTAGCGGGTTGGGTGAGCAGTTCTTC. This rearrangement joins TRBV7-3 to TRBJ2-1; 11 nucleotides agree with TRBD2. Germline V gene data show CDR1 as SGHTA and CDR2 as FQGTGA. There are 15 residues in the CDR3. Trimming cost V 5 bases and J 9 bases; bases outside gene matches: 9.